Listed below are T cell receptor beta chains from one sample, sequenced in a study of naive and memory T cell subsets. Via MiXCR, TCRdb re-called the UMI-ligation and nested PCR reads, giving one row per CDR3 protein. The table includes over 11,000 distinct CDR3 sequences, roughly 5% detected once. The input for sequencing was skin, taken from a tuberculin skin test site. The receptors derive from an adult in good health. The CDR3 runs from the conserved cysteine through the conserved F or W. The order of the fields is V gene, clone size, J gene, D gene, CDR3 protein, CDR3 DNA. The D gene is left open where the match is weak. Clone size is shown for a subset of rows, as once, few, many or a class of expanded clone.

>TRBV4-1|few|TRBJ2-2|-
CASSQGRRNTGELFF
TGCGCCAGCAGCCAAGGGCGGCGGAACACCGGGGAGCTGTTTTTT
>TRBV5-5|many|TRBJ2-4|-
CASSHLTGNKNIQYF
TGTGCCAGCAGCCATCTTACAGGGAATAAAAACATTCAGTACTTC
>TRBV19|few|TRBJ2-4|-
CASRESKNIQYF
TGTGCCAGCCGGGAATCCAAAAACATTCAGTACTTC
>TRBV28|medium-sized|TRBJ2-5|-
CASSPPQETQYF
TGTGCCAGCAGCCCTCCACAAGAGACCCAGTACTTC
>TRBV9|many|TRBJ2-7|-
CASSVAYEQYF
TGTGCCAGCAGCGTTGCCTACGAGCAGTACTTC
>TRBV29-1|few|TRBJ1-2|-
CSGGQSNYGDTF
TGCAGCGGTGGACAGTCGAACTATGGCGACACCTTC
>TRBV6-2/TRBV6-3|many|TRBJ2-2|TRBD2
CASTKTSGGSGELFF
TGTGCCAGCACTAAGACTAGCGGGGGTTCCGGGGAGCTGTTTTTT
>TRBV5-4|many|TRBJ2-7|-
CASSRGGNYEQYF
TGTGCCAGCAGCCGCGGGGGCAACTACGAGCAGTACTTC
>TRBV29-1|many|TRBJ1-5|TRBD1
CSVGQGNQPQHF
TGCAGCGTCGGACAGGGGAATCAGCCCCAGCATTTT
>TRBV4-2|many|TRBJ2-7|-
CASSQDEYEQYF
TGTGCCAGCAGCCAAGACGAGTACGAGCAGTACTTC
>TRBV7-9|many|TRBJ2-2|TRBD1
CASSPRDRGPAGELFF
TGTGCCAGCAGCCCTAGGGACAGGGGCCCAGCCGGGGAGCTGTTTTTT
>TRBV6-2/TRBV6-3|many|TRBJ2-7|-
CASSRGSFYEQYF
TGTGCCAGCAGTCGGGGCAGCTTCTACGAGCAGTACTTC
>TRBV28|many|TRBJ2-3|TRBD2
CASSPHLAGATDTQYF
TGTGCCAGCAGTCCCCATCTAGCGGGGGCCACAGATACGCAGTATTTT
>TRBV7-2|once|TRBJ2-4|-
CASSPAPNQNIQYF
TGTGCCAGCAGCCCCGCTCCTAACCAAAACATTCAGTACTTC
>TRBV30|few|TRBJ2-3|-
CAWSARTDTQYF
TGTGCCTGGAGTGCCCGCACAGATACGCAGTATTTT
>TRBV5-4|many|TRBJ2-7|TRBD1
CASSPDPAQGAWEQYF
TGTGCCAGCAGCCCCGACCCGGCCCAGGGGGCCTGGGAGCAGTACTTC
>TRBV12-3/TRBV12-4|-|TRBJ2-5|-
CASSVPDSQETQYF
TGTGCCAGCAGCGTTCCCGACTCACAAGAGACCCAGTACTTC
>TRBV9|few|TRBJ2-3|TRBD2
CASSGFASGGADTQYF
TGTGCCAGCAGCGGATTTGCTAGCGGGGGGGCTGATACGCAGTATTTT
>TRBV20-1|many|TRBJ2-1|-
CSARGGQVNEQFF
TGCAGTGCTAGAGGGGGCCAGGTCAATGAGCAGTTCTTC
>TRBV6-6|medium-sized|TRBJ2-7|TRBD1
CASTGTGFLEQYF
TGTGCCAGCACTGGGACAGGATTCCTCGAGCAGTACTTC
>TRBV7-9|many|TRBJ2-2|-
CASRLTGNTGELFF
TGTGCCAGCAGATTAACAGGGAACACCGGGGAGCTGTTTTTT
>TRBV20-1|many|TRBJ1-6|-
CSARRALTENSPLHF
TGCAGTGCTAGGCGCGCGTTGACGGAAAATTCACCCCTCCACTTT
>TRBV4-3|medium-sized|TRBJ2-1|TRBD2
CASSLWTSHNEQFF
TGCGCCAGCAGCCTGTGGACTAGCCACAATGAGCAGTTCTTC
>TRBV29-1|many|TRBJ1-2|-
CSVEGRPNGYTF
TGCAGCGTTGAAGGGAGGCCCAATGGCTACACCTTC
>TRBV7-9|-|TRBJ1-4|-
CASSPPTDKIEKLFF
TGTGCCAGCAGCCCTCCGACCGACAAGATTGAAAAACTGTTTTTT
>TRBV5-1|many|TRBJ2-1|TRBD1
CASSPRGQGNEQFF
TGCGCCAGCAGCCCGCGAGGACAGGGCAATGAGCAGTTCTTC
>TRBV29-1|many|TRBJ2-1|TRBD2
CSVETSGYNEQFF
TGCAGCGTTGAGACTAGCGGCTACAATGAGCAGTTCTTC
>TRBV5-1|-|TRBJ2-1|-
CASSGGSDRRYNEQFF
TGCGCCAGCAGCGGAGGTTCCGACAGGCGTTACAATGAGCAGTTCTTC
>TRBV7-9|medium-sized|TRBJ2-4|-
CASSLAQNIQYF
TGTGCCAGCAGCTTAGCTCAAAACATTCAGTACTTC
>TRBV7-2|many|TRBJ2-2|TRBD2
CASSPRLAARSGELFF
TGTGCCAGCAGCCCCCGACTAGCTGCTAGAAGCGGGGAGCTGTTTTTT
>TRBV28|medium-sized|TRBJ2-4|-
CASSTTGGENIQYF
TGTGCCAGCAGTACGACAGGTGGAGAGAACATTCAGTACTTC
>TRBV28|many|TRBJ1-2|TRBD1
CASSWDSYGYTF
TGTGCCAGCAGCTGGGACAGTTATGGCTACACCTTC
>TRBV4-3|-|TRBJ2-3|-
CASSRDTSPTSTDTQYF
TGCGCCAGCAGCCGGGACACAAGTCCAACTAGCACAGATACGCAGTATTTT
>TRBV4-3|medium-sized|TRBJ2-7|-
CASSQDRVLGSGAYEQYF
TGCGCCAGCAGCCAAGATCGGGTATTAGGGTCTGGGGCCTACGAGCAGTACTTC
>TRBV7-2|medium-sized|TRBJ1-6|-
CASSPKARRSSYNSPLHF
TGTGCCAGCAGCCCAAAGGCACGAAGGAGCTCCTATAATTCACCCCTCCACTTT
>TRBV28|many|TRBJ2-1|-
CALTGNGDEQFF
TGTGCCCTCACCGGTAACGGCGATGAGCAGTTCTTC
>TRBV4-2|many|TRBJ2-1|-
CASSQADNYNEQFF
TGTGCCAGCAGCCAGGCCGACAACTACAATGAGCAGTTCTTC
>TRBV20-1|-|TRBJ2-3|TRBD2
CSAREFGGTSTDTQYF
TGCAGTGCTAGAGAGTTCGGGGGGACGAGCACAGATACGCAGTATTTT
>TRBV4-2|large|TRBJ2-7|-
CASSTDRTSSYEQYF
TGTGCCAGCAGTACCGACAGGACATCCTCCTACGAGCAGTACTTC
>TRBV6-5|few|TRBJ1-6|-
CASSYGTYNSPLHF
TGTGCCAGCAGTTACGGGACATACAATTCACCCCTCCACTTT
>TRBV18|few|TRBJ1-5|TRBD1
CASSPGQGKSQPQHF
TGTGCCAGCTCACCGGGACAGGGAAAAAGCCAGCCCCAGCATTTT
>TRBV7-8|many|TRBJ1-5|-
CASSLRTRGGNQPQHF
TGTGCCAGCAGCTTACGCACGCGAGGGGGCAATCAGCCCCAGCATTTT
>TRBV7-9|many|TRBJ1-1|-
CASSSRALGDTEAFF
TGTGCCAGCAGCTCACGGGCCTTAGGCGACACTGAAGCTTTCTTT
>TRBV29-1|many|TRBJ2-5|TRBD1
CSDRTGETQYF
TGCAGCGACCGGACAGGGGAGACCCAGTACTTC
>TRBV12-1|many|TRBJ2-3|-
CASSWLLAGHTDTQYF
TGTGCCAGCAGCTGGTTACTAGCGGGGCACACAGATACGCAGTATTTT
>TRBV7-8|many|TRBJ1-1|-
CASRRTVYTEAFF
TGTGCCAGCAGACGGACGGTTTACACTGAAGCTTTCTTT
>TRBV7-2|few|TRBJ1-5|-
CASSSRDRSNQPQHF
TGTGCCAGCAGCAGTCGAGACAGGAGCAATCAGCCCCAGCATTTT
>TRBV19|-|TRBJ2-7|-
CASGTSVARYF
TGTGCCAGCGGGACTTCCGTCGCCCGGTACTTC